Below are 27 T cell receptor beta chains sequenced from a single sample in a study of PD-1 blockade in classical Hodgkin lymphoma. Indicated time point: newly diagnosed, previously untreated cHL patient sample. Investigators isolated CD4+ T cells from thawed PBMCs through magnetic negative selection. Sequenced by immunoSEQ multiplex PCR; TCRdb stores in-frame clones only, minus some. The data show about 35,000 clones, more than 85% seen once. The sample taken for sequencing was CD4+ T cells from blood. These receptors all come from a human donor with classical Hodgkin lymphoma.

The rearrangement uses TRBV7-5 and TRBJ2-7; the tabulated D call, TRBD2, remains unverified against the DNA. TRBV7-5 is classified as a pseudogene. This CDR3 is 14 amino acids long. CDR3 nucleotides: TGTGCCAGAAGCTTAGGAGGTCTTCCCTACGAGCAGTACTTC. Translating gives CARSLGGLPYEQYF.

The CDR3 reads CASSSLLTGDGYTF. The CDR3 DNA reads as TGTGCCAGCAGCTCCCTACTAACAGGGGACGGCTACACCTTC. The chain has TRBV6-5 and TRBJ1-2; 7 bases match TRBD1. The CDR3 consists of 14 residues. Germline loops: CDR1 MNHEY, CDR2 SVGAGI. Trimming at V came to 6 bases and at J to 8 bases, leaving 12 bases not matched to a gene.

The chain uses TRBV2 and TRBJ2-7; no firm D call. The V end lost 3 bases, the J end lost 7 bases, and 13 bases lay between the germline ends. The length of the CDR3 is 13 residues. The germline CDR1 and CDR2 sequences are SNHLY and FYNNEI. The CDR3 spells CASSDGPKEEQYF. CDR3 bases: TGTGCCAGCAGTGACGGGCCTAAGGAGGAGCAGTACTTC.

This chain links TRBV15 with TRBJ1-2; D call uncertain. Germline CDR1 reads LNHNV; CDR2 reads YYDKDF (reference sequence). The CDR3 loop spans 14 amino acids. V was trimmed by 2 bases and J by 2 bases, leaving 9 bases between them. CDR3 sequence: CATSRREGNYGYTF. The CDR3 DNA is TGTGCCACCAGCAGAAGGGAGGGAAACTATGGCTACACCTTC. The full variable domain, its missing parts supplied by reference TRBV15 and TRBJ1-2, is DAMVIQNPRYQVTQFGKPVTLSCSQTLNHNVMYWYQQKSSQAPKLLFHYYDKDFNNEADTPDNFQSRRPNTSFCFLDIRSPGLGDTAMYLCATSRREGNYGYTFGSGTRLTVV.

The V and J genes are TRBV18 and TRBJ2-7; 10 bases match TRBD2. Germline loops: CDR1 KGHSH, CDR2 LQKENI. This CDR3 is built from 15 residues. J was trimmed by 4 bases and V by 1 base; bases with no gene match: 4. The CDR3 DNA reads as TGTGCCAGCTCACCACTGGGACTAGCGATTTACGAGCAGTACTTC. Amino acids: CASSPLGLAIYEQYF. The full variable domain, in which reference TRBV18 and TRBJ2-7 provide the parts outside the CDR3, is NAGVMQNPRHLVRRRGQEARLRCSPMKGHSHVYWYRQLPEEGLKFMVYLQKENIIDESGMPKERFSAEFPKEGPSILRIQQVVRGDSAAYFCASSPLGLAIYEQYFGPGTRLTVT.

The chain uses TRBV6-6 and TRBJ2-7; 7 nucleotides line up with TRBD1. The trim removed 6 bases at V and 3 bases at J, leaving 8 bases unmatched. CDR3 length equals 14 residues. CDR1 and CDR2 (germline): MNHNY, SVGAGI (reference sequence). The CDR3 sequence: CASRQGTESYEQYF. CDR3 in DNA: TGTGCCAGCAGACAAGGGACAGAAAGCTACGAGCAGTACTTC.

This rearrangement joins TRBV18 to TRBJ2-7; 8 bases agree with TRBD2. The germline gives CDR1 KGHSH, CDR2 LQKENI. The CDR3 has 13 amino acids. J lost 2 bases, V lost 6 bases, and 3 bases had no gene match. DNA of the CDR3: TGTGCCAGCTCGACGGGAGGGCCCTACGAGCAGTACTTC. As protein: CASSTGGPYEQYF.

The gene calls are TRBV5-1 and TRBJ2-1; the D gene is possibly TRBD1 (5 bases). CDR3 length equals 15 residues. V was cut by 0 bases and J by 12 bases, with 19 bases left in between. Germline CDR1 and CDR2: SGHRS and YFSETQ. Here the CDR3 DNA reads TGCGCCAGCAGCTTGGCCAGGTCAGGGTACAATCGGCAGTTCTTC. Protein sequence: CASSLARSGYNRQFF.

The chain combines TRBV4-3 with TRBJ2-1; tentatively, D is TRBD2 (5 bases). Germline V lookup: CDR1 LGHNA, CDR2 YSLEER. The CDR3 extends over 15 amino acids. Trimming took off 2 bases at V and 1 base at J, with 9 bases between the two ends. The chain's CDR3 is CASSQSTRSYNEQFF. The CDR3 coding sequence is TGCGCCAGCAGCCAAAGTACTAGATCCTACAATGAGCAGTTCTTC.

The sample holds a few counts of this clone. V is TRBV6-1 and J is TRBJ1-4; D is undetermined. Between the trimmed V and J ends, which lost 7 bases and 7 bases, there was a span of 16 bases. This CDR3 contains 14 residues. Germline CDR1 and CDR2: MNHNS and SASEGT. CDR3 bases: TGTGCCAGCAAGCCCAGTGCGGCAGCTGAAAAACTGTTTTTT. The encoded protein is CASKPSAAAEKLFF.

The gene calls are TRBV5-1 and TRBJ1-2, with 11 nucleotides matching TRBD1. Germline V gives CDR1 SGHRS, CDR2 YFSETQ. The CDR3 sequence is 14 residues long. Trimming at V came to 1 base and at J to 8 bases, leaving 4 bases not matched to a gene. CDR3 loop: CASSLQGQGGGYTF. The CDR3 DNA reads TGCGCCAGCAGCTTGCAGGGACAGGGGGGCGGCTACACCTTC.

The V call is TRBV23-1, the J call TRBJ1-6; 8 positions match TRBD1. TRBV23-1 is flagged as an ORF with uncertain function. The CDR3 covers 14 residues. V shed 4 bases and J 7 bases; nucleotides not matched to a gene: 3. CDR3 nucleotides: TGCGCCAGCAGTCTGGCAGGGGGCAATTCACCCCTCCACTTT. Protein product: CASSLAGGNSPLHF.

The V call is TRBV10-3, the J call TRBJ2-7; possible D gene TRBD1, 5 bases. The germline gives CDR1 ENHRY, CDR2 SYGVKD. There are 13 residues in the CDR3. Trimming removed 4 bases at V and 6 bases at J, with 13 bases between. The CDR3: CAISGVEGVEQYF. In DNA form, the CDR3 reads TGTGCCATCAGTGGAGTAGAAGGGGTCGAGCAGTACTTC.

This rearrangement joins TRBV5-4 to TRBJ1-1; 7 bases align to TRBD1. This CDR3 comprises 15 residues. CDR1 and CDR2 from the germline V gene are SGHNT and YYREEE (reference sequence). J lost 1 base, V lost 3 bases, and 6 bases had no gene match. The CDR3: CASSYAYRGNTEAFF. DNA of the CDR3: TGTGCCAGCAGCTATGCCTACAGGGGGAACACTGAAGCTTTCTTT.

CDR3 residues: CASSVGRSGVGGYTF. The CDR3 coding sequence is TGTGCCAGCAGCGTCGGTAGATCGGGAGTCGGTGGCTACACCTTC. V gene TRBV9 combines with J gene TRBJ1-2; D gene unclear. In germline, CDR1 is SGDLS, CDR2 YYNGEE. The CDR3 extends over 15 amino acids. V was clipped by 2 bases and J by 7 bases, with 18 bases between them.

The J gene is TRBJ1-2, the V gene TRBV9, with a possible D match to TRBD1 (6 bases). This CDR3 region has 14 residues. V was shortened by 4 bases and J by 2 bases, with 12 bases between the two germline ends. Germline lookup yields CDR1 SGDLS and CDR2 YYNGEE. The CDR3 here is CASSSQGMNYGYTF. The CDR3 DNA is TGTGCCAGCAGCTCTCAGGGGATGAACTATGGCTACACCTTC.

The J gene is TRBJ2-5, the V gene TRBV5-4, with 9 bases that match TRBD2. Germline V gene sequence: CDR1 SGHNT, CDR2 YYREEE (reference sequence). The CDR3 length is 16 residues. Trimming removed 2 bases from V and 4 bases from J; junction bases left unmatched: 9. The CDR3 here is CASSFLGAGGVETQYF. DNA for the CDR3: TGTGCCAGCAGCTTCTTAGGAGCGGGGGGCGTAGAGACCCAGTACTTC.

This chain connects TRBV11-2 to TRBJ2-7; D possibly corresponds to TRBD2 (6 bases). This CDR3 spans 13 amino acids. V lost 1 base to trimming and J lost 4 bases, with 8 bases between them. The V gene's germline CDR1 is SGHAT and CDR2 FQNNGV. DNA of the CDR3: TGTGCCAGCAGCTTAGGGAGGGTGTACGAGCAGTACTTC. This gives the protein CASSLGRVYEQYF.

This clone has a single count. This rearrangement joins TRBV7-8 to TRBJ2-3; 9 bases are a match to TRBD2. With 1 base clipped from V and 5 bases from J, the junction kept 4 bases outside the gene matches. The CDR3 loop spans 15 amino acids. Germline V gene lookup returns CDR1 SGHVS and CDR2 FQNEAQ. The CDR3 spells CASSLELAGLDTQYF. CDR3 DNA: TGTGCCAGCAGCTTAGAGCTAGCGGGACTAGATACGCAGTATTTT.

The chain recombines TRBV19 with TRBJ2-7, with 14 bases that match TRBD2. This CDR3 has 17 residues. With 6 bases clipped from V and 0 bases from J, the junction kept 7 bases outside the gene matches. The V gene's germline CDR1 is LNHDA and CDR2 SQIVND (reference sequence). The CDR3 sequence is CASSRTSGRTNSYEQYF. DNA for the CDR3: TGTGCCAGTAGCAGGACTAGCGGGAGGACCAACTCCTACGAGCAGTACTTC.

The chain recombines TRBV6-5 with TRBJ1-1; no clear D gene. Trimming pared 2 bases from V and 5 bases from J, leaving 18 bases between. In germline, CDR1 is MNHEY, CDR2 SVGAGI. The CDR3 is made up of 16 amino acids. The CDR3 DNA sequence: TGTGCCAGCAGTTACACCCGCCGGGGAGGGAGAACTGAAGCTTTCTTT. The encoded protein is CASSYTRRGGRTEAFF.

The chain combines TRBV7-8 with TRBJ2-2, with 10 bases fitting TRBD2. The germline gives CDR1 SGHVS, CDR2 FQNEAQ. Trimming cost V 1 base and J 8 bases; bases outside gene matches: 4. CDR3 length: 15 residues. CDR3 DNA: TGTGCCAGCAGCTTAGAGCTAGCGGGAGTAGGGGAGCTGTTTTTT. Translation: CASSLELAGVGELFF. The full variable domain, its missing parts supplied by reference TRBV7-8 and TRBJ2-2, is GAGVSQSPRYKVAKRGQDVALRCDPISGHVSLFWYQQALGQGPEFLTYFQNEAQLDKSGLPSDRFFAERPEGSVSTLKIQRTQQEDSAVYLCASSLELAGVGELFFGEGSRLTVL.

There are a few counts of this clone. The CDR3: CASSEEVTIYF. The CDR3 nucleotides are TGTGCCAGCAGTGAAGAGGTAACCATATATTTT. The chain carries TRBV2 and TRBJ1-3; D call uncertain. Trimming stripped 1 base from V and 10 bases from J, with 5 bases between. The CDR3 has 11 residues. Germline assignment: CDR1 SNHLY and CDR2 FYNNEI.

V is TRBV19 and J is TRBJ1-1; maybe TRBD1 (5 bases). The CDR3 totals 19 residues. Germline V CDR1 and CDR2: LNHDA, SQIVND (reference sequence). The ends were cut back, 6 bases at V and 7 bases at J, with 33 bases in the middle. The CDR3 protein is CASREDPGHDYLGVIEAFF. The CDR3 DNA is TGTGCCAGTAGAGAGGATCCTGGACACGACTATCTCGGGGTTATTGAAGCTTTCTTT.

The rearrangement links TRBV11-2 to TRBJ1-1; TRBD1 matches 8 bases. Germline assignment: CDR1 SGHAT and CDR2 FQNNGV. This CDR3 is 15 amino acids long. V gave up 7 bases and J gave up 1 base; unmatched junction bases: 8. The CDR3 DNA reads TGTGCCAGCACCCAGTACAGGGGGGAGAACACTGAAGCTTTCTTT. This codes for CASTQYRGENTEAFF.

The rearrangement links TRBV6-1 to TRBJ2-7; D is uncertain. The CDR3 runs 13 residues. V shed 6 bases and J shed 2 bases, with 11 bases lying between them. Germline V gene lookup returns CDR1 MNHNS and CDR2 SASEGT. In DNA, the CDR3 is TGTGCCAGCAGGAGGAGTGCCCCCTACGAGCAGTACTTC. Translated: CASRRSAPYEQYF.

The chain joins TRBV11-1 to TRBJ2-7; 8 positions match TRBD1. CDR1 is SGHAT and CDR2 is FQDESV in the germline V gene (reference sequence). The CDR3 totals 14 residues. V lost 6 bases and J lost 5; bases outside the gene matches: 9. The CDR3 loop is CASRRGQEGDEQYF. In DNA form, the CDR3 reads TGTGCCAGCAGGAGGGGACAGGAAGGAGACGAGCAGTACTTC. Full variable domain (outside the CDR3, taken from reference TRBV11-1 and TRBJ2-7): EAEVAQSPRYKITEKSQAVAFWCDPISGHATLYWYRQILGQGPELLVQFQDESVVDDSQLPKDRFSAERLKGVDSTLKIQPAELGDSAMYLCASRRGQEGDEQYFGPGTRLTVT.